The present T cell receptor (beta chain) was sequenced within a study of PD-1 blockade in classical Hodgkin lymphoma. As for this clone: The antigen remains unidentified.

J gave up 6 bases and V 3 bases, and 11 bases lay outside the gene matches. This CDR3 contains 16 residues. The germline V gene encodes CDR1 GTSNPN and CDR2 SVGIG (reference sequence). With no exception, relapse followed autologous stem cell transplantation in all patients, and brentuximab vedotin exposure varied. Points from the study as a whole: Baseline TCR diversity was reportedly lower in newly diagnosed patients than in healthy donors. It was reported as lower still in relapsed/refractory patients. Patients who responded completely had about the same baseline diversity as newly diagnosed patients.

This table comes from immunoSEQ multiplex PCR, and its TCRdb copy is limited to in-frame clones, with some not included. The table includes 72,000 or so clones, approximately 94% detected once. Specimen: peripheral blood mononuclear cells (PBMCs), collected at baseline. This chain connects TRBV30 to TRBJ2-2; 9 bases map to TRBD2. This receptor was taken from a human donor with classical Hodgkin lymphoma. CDR3 loop: CAWSFTGGRAAGELFF. CDR3 nucleotides: TGTGCCTGGAGCTTCACCGGCGGGAGGGCCGCCGGGGAGCTGTTTTTT.